The 9 T cell receptor beta chains presented below share a single source sample, sequenced in a study of blood T cells in healthy people across ages. Primed by a sample-barcoded 5' primer and a J-beta primer mix, a second PCR proceeded for roughly 7 to 11 cycles. TCRdb recomputed calls from the 5' RACE reads with MiXCR, one row per CDR3 protein. Seen here are hundreds of thousands of distinct CDR3 sequences, approximately 50% observed once, and the top ten hold approximately 32%. The sample was blood. The receptors originated from a woman aged 55-70 years in good health.

This clonotype was found a few times. The rearrangement links TRBV12-3 or TRBV12-4 to TRBJ2-7, with D possibly being TRBD2 (5 bases). The CDR3 extends over 15 amino acids. Between the trimmed V and J ends, which lost 4 bases and 4 bases, there was a span of 17 bases. The CDR3 DNA reads as TGTGCCAGCAGTTCGAACGGGGTCAGAATATACGAGCAGTACTTC. Translating gives CASSSNGVRIYEQYF.

This clonotype has only a few counts. V usage is TRBV4-3 and J usage is TRBJ2-1; weak D call: TRBD2 (5 bases). Between the trimmed V and J ends, which lost 0 bases and 9 bases, there was a span of 15 bases. CDR3 length: 15 amino acids. Germline loops: CDR1 LGHNA, CDR2 YSLEER. DNA for the CDR3: TGCGCCAGCAGCCAAGATACTGGCCGGGATGGTGAGCAGTTCTTC. This codes for CASSQDTGRDGEQFF.

Comments on this clonotype: A read error may account for a junction end that differs from germline. This sequence joins TRBV27 and TRBJ2-5, with a tentative D call TRBD1 (6 bases). The CDR3 runs to 14 residues. Germline CDR1 is MNHEY and CDR2 is SMNVEV (reference sequence). CDR3 nucleotide sequence: TGTGCCAGCAGTTCATGGCAGGGACAAGAGACCCTGTACTTC. Its protein product is CASSSWQGQETLYF.

The V gene is TRBV9, the J gene TRBJ2-7, with 9 bases lining up with TRBD2. The CDR3 length is 20 residues. The germline CDR1 and CDR2 sequences are SGDLS and YYNGEE. V lost 0 bases, J lost 6 bases, and 22 bases stayed unmatched. DNA of the CDR3: TGTGCCAGCAGCGTAGGAGGGGGCGGGAGGGCCGATGGAGCACAAACCGAGCAGTACTTC. Translation: CASSVGGGGRADGAQTEQYF.

This chain connects TRBV5-1 to TRBJ1-1; 10 nucleotides align to TRBD1. V lost 3 bases to trimming and J lost 5 bases; unmatched junction nucleotides: 4. The germline gives CDR1 SGHRS, CDR2 YFSETQ. The CDR3 has 14 residues. This CDR3 reads CASSSGQGETEAFF. CDR3 coding DNA: TGCGCCAGCAGCTCCGGACAGGGGGAGACTGAAGCTTTCTTT.

The chain links TRBV6-5 to TRBJ1-2; 8 nucleotides agree with TRBD1. The CDR3 covers 16 residues. Germline values: CDR1 MNHEY, CDR2 SVGAGI. Germline trimming cut 8 bases from V and 4 bases from J; bases unmatched to any gene: 15. The CDR3 spells CASSQGVGVKGYGYTF. DNA for the CDR3: TGTGCCAGCTCACAGGGGGTAGGCGTTAAGGGCTATGGCTACACCTTC.

The sample holds a few counts of this clonotype. This chain uses TRBV20-1 with TRBJ2-1; 9 nucleotides align to TRBD1. This CDR3 region has 14 residues. V was clipped by 4 bases and J by 8 bases; unmatched bases: 9. Germline V gene sequence: CDR1 DFQATT, CDR2 SNEGSKA (reference sequence). CDR3 DNA sequence: TGCAGTGCTATAGCCCGGGACAGGGTGTATGAGCAGTTCTTC. It encodes CSAIARDRVYEQFF.

CDR3 DNA: TGTGCCACCGCGGGGGGGACATCAGAGACCCAGTACTTC. Residues: CATAGGTSETQYF. The chain combines TRBV28 with TRBJ2-5; 9 nucleotides match TRBD2. V lost 10 bases and J lost 4; bases outside the gene matches: 7. Germline V lookup: CDR1 MDHEN, CDR2 SYDVKM. This CDR3 is 13 amino acids long.

This clonotype was seen more than once but under ten times. The V gene is TRBV20-1, the J gene TRBJ2-7, with 12 bases matching TRBD2. With V trimmed by 7 bases and J by 4 bases, 5 bases remained unmatched. CDR1 and CDR2 (germline): DFQATT, SNEGSKA (reference sequence). The CDR3 totals 13 residues. This CDR3 reads CSVTGTSGYEQYF. The DNA for the CDR3 is TGCAGTGTTACCGGGACTAGCGGGTACGAGCAGTACTTC.